Shown below are 23 T cell receptor beta chains from a single sample sequenced in a study of cytotoxic CD8 clonotypes in ibrutinib-treated CLL (dated by TCRdb to the early 2020s). The protocol used for the library was the immunoSEQ multiplex PCR assay. The table was pulled from immuneACCESS by TCRdb, which kept in-frame rearrangements only. Such tables lose some clones; where checked, under half of the loss comes from unresolved V genes, and the rest has no known cause. The sample table lists 300,000 or so clones, roughly 71% of them with a count of one. 6% to 6.5% of the sample is in the top ten clones. The specimen was PBMCs, collected after 36 months of ibrutinib treatment. The receptor set was obtained from a human donor with chronic lymphocytic leukemia.

The V call is TRBV5-4, the J call TRBJ2-1; D is unresolved. The CDR3 totals 13 residues. The germline V gene has CDR1 SGHNT and CDR2 YYREEE (reference sequence). Trimming took off 4 bases at V and 5 bases at J, with 10 bases between the two ends. CDR3 nucleotides: TGTGCCAGCAGCCCTGGACGGAACAATGAGCAGTTCTTC. Translated, it gives CASSPGRNNEQFF.

This chain uses TRBV5-4 with TRBJ2-3; D is possibly TRBD2 (5 bases). The CDR3 is made up of 13 amino acids. V gave up 4 bases and J gave up 9 bases, with 15 bases separating them. In germline, CDR1 is SGHNT, CDR2 YYREEE (reference sequence). This chain's CDR3 is CASSLGMGSTQYF. The CDR3 DNA follows: TGTGCCAGCAGCCTCGGGATGGGCTCAACGCAGTATTTT.

This clone was seen a single time. The chain joins TRBV13 to TRBJ2-7, with 7 bases identical to TRBD1. Germline values: CDR1 PRHDT, CDR2 FYEKMQ (reference sequence). J lost 4 bases, V lost 0 bases, and 9 bases had no gene match. CDR3 size: 16 residues. The CDR3 nucleotides are TGTGCCAGCAGCTTAGGGGGAAGAGGGGGCGAGTACGAGCAGTACTTC. Amino acid sequence: CASSLGGRGGEYEQYF.

The J gene is TRBJ2-7, the V gene TRBV19, with 7 bases identical to TRBD1. V was clipped by 5 bases and J by 5 bases; unmatched bases: 15. This CDR3 has 16 amino acids. Germline values: CDR1 LNHDA, CDR2 SQIVND (reference sequence). As DNA, the CDR3 is TGTGCCAGTAGTGCCTCGACAGGGCGCGGGTTAGACGAGCAGTACTTC. Translation: CASSASTGRGLDEQYF.

This clone was counted a few times. V usage is TRBV7-9 and J usage is TRBJ2-7; TRBD1 is a possible D gene (5 bases). Germline CDR1 SEHNR, CDR2 FQNEAQ (reference sequence). The CDR3 extends over 14 amino acids. V lost 6 bases and J lost 5, with 17 bases in between. CDR3 residues: CASSIGAGPDEQYF. The CDR3 DNA reads as TGTGCCAGCAGTATAGGGGCAGGGCCGGACGAGCAGTACTTC.

The chain employs TRBV5-8 and TRBJ1-5, with unresolved D. The V gene lost 0 bases and the J gene lost 7 bases, with 14 bases spanning the gap. Germline-derived CDR1 and CDR2 are SGHTS and YDEGEE. This CDR3 has 15 residues. CDR3: CASSLVSGMRQPQHF. Written as DNA, the CDR3 is TGTGCCAGCAGCTTGGTGTCAGGCATGCGACAGCCCCAGCATTTT.

The V and J genes are TRBV29-1 and TRBJ2-1, with 8 nucleotides matching TRBD1. V shed 3 bases, J shed 4 bases, and the junction held 11 bases outside the gene matches. The CDR3 loop spans 16 amino acids. Germline V gene lookup returns CDR1 SQVTM and CDR2 ANQGSEA. In DNA form, the CDR3 reads TGCAGCGTTGAGCCGGACAGGGAGATAGAGTACAATGAGCAGTTCTTC. Protein sequence: CSVEPDREIEYNEQFF.

The J gene is TRBJ2-7, the V gene TRBV19; D possibly corresponds to TRBD2 (5 bases). The CDR3 is 13 residues long. Trimming left V 6 bases short and J 0 bases short, with 9 bases between. Germline loops: CDR1 LNHDA, CDR2 SQIVND (reference sequence). CDR3: CASSPGNSYEQYF. In nucleotides, the CDR3 is TGTGCCAGTAGCCCGGGAAACTCCTACGAGCAGTACTTC.

As regards this clone: Other DNA sequences in the sample encode the same CDR3. V is TRBV11-2 and J is TRBJ2-7, with D uncertain. Germline CDR1 is SGHAT and CDR2 is FQNNGV. V was pared by 3 bases and J by 6 bases, with 6 bases between. The CDR3 totals 11 residues. This CDR3 reads CASSLVFEQYF. CDR3 nucleotide sequence: TGTGCCAGCAGCTTGGTCTTCGAGCAGTACTTC. Full variable domain (outside the CDR3, taken from reference TRBV11-2 and TRBJ2-7): EAGVAQSPRYKIIEKRQSVAFWCNPISGHATLYWYQQILGQGPKLLIQFQNNGVVDDSQLPKDRFSAERLKGVDSTLKIQPAKLEDSAVYLCASSLVFEQYFGPGTRLTVT.

The chain has TRBV19 and TRBJ2-3, with 7 bases aligning to TRBD2. Looked up from germline, CDR1 is LNHDA and CDR2 is SQIVND (reference sequence). The CDR3 is 19 amino acids. After removal of 3 bases from V and 4 bases from J, the junction contained 19 bases not matched to a gene. The CDR3 loop is CASSICGLERPNGADTQYF. CDR3 sequence (DNA): TGTGCCAGTAGTATTTGCGGACTAGAGAGGCCAAATGGGGCAGATACGCAGTATTTT.

The genes are TRBV9 and TRBJ2-3, with TRBD1 as a possible D gene (6 bases). Germline loops: CDR1 SGDLS, CDR2 YYNGEE. V was pared by 3 bases and J by 9 bases, with 11 bases between. The CDR3 loop spans 12 amino acids. The CDR3 nucleotides are TGTGCCAGCAGCGGGGACACTCCAACGCAGTATTTT. This gives the protein CASSGDTPTQYF.

The chain combines TRBV7-8 with TRBJ2-5, with 11 bases matching TRBD2. Germline CDR1 and CDR2: SGHVS and FQNEAQ. V shed 2 bases, J shed 5 bases, and the junction held 4 bases outside the gene matches. The CDR3 is made up of 15 amino acids. CDR3 sequence (DNA): TGTGCCAGCAGCTTATTGGTAGCGGGAGGGGAGACCCAGTACTTC. This sequence encodes CASSLLVAGGETQYF.

The V and J genes are TRBV9 and TRBJ2-7; D may match TRBD1 or TRBD2 (5 bases each). Germline CDR1 reads SGDLS; CDR2 reads YYNGEE. The V end lost 0 bases, the J end lost 6 bases, and 13 bases lay between the germline ends. The length of the CDR3 is 14 residues. For the CDR3, the DNA is TGTGCCAGCAGCGTAGACGGGGCGTGGGCCGAGCAGTACTTC. Translating gives CASSVDGAWAEQYF.

With respect to this clone: The sample has other DNA sequences that encode this CDR3 too. The rearrangement joins TRBV10-3 to TRBJ2-7; D unresolved. The CDR3 extends over 11 amino acids. Germline assignment: CDR1 ENHRY and CDR2 SYGVKD. V was trimmed by 6 bases and J by 4 bases, leaving 7 bases between them. The CDR3 spells CAIRTGYEQYF. The CDR3 region has the DNA TGTGCCATCAGAACGGGTTACGAGCAGTACTTC.

This chain links TRBV7-9 with TRBJ1-4, with D possibly TRBD1 on 6 matching bases. Germline V gives CDR1 SEHNR, CDR2 FQNEAQ (reference sequence). The CDR3 contains 15 residues. V was pared by 0 bases and J by 4 bases, with 9 bases between. CDR3: CASSLADRDNEKLFF. CDR3 in DNA: TGTGCCAGCAGCTTAGCGGACAGAGATAATGAAAAACTGTTTTTT.

This clone was seen more than once but under ten times. The chain employs TRBV4-3 and TRBJ2-1; D not certain. The germline gives CDR1 LGHNA, CDR2 YSLEER. The CDR3 runs to 15 residues. V dropped 1 base and J dropped 5 bases, with 12 bases sitting between them. As DNA, the CDR3 is TGCGCCAGCAGCCAAGGATCCAGGTTCCACAATGAGCAGTTCTTC. It yields the protein CASSQGSRFHNEQFF.

The chain joins TRBV5-1 to TRBJ2-7; 10 positions agree with TRBD2. From germline, CDR1 is SGHRS and CDR2 YFSETQ. V trimming: 0 bases; J trimming: 5 bases; junction bases outside the gene matches: 5. CDR3 size: 15 residues. The CDR3 DNA follows: TGCGCCAGCAGCTTGGGTGGGACTAGCGCCCACGAGCAGTACTTC. Protein sequence: CASSLGGTSAHEQYF.

The chain employs TRBV6-5 and TRBJ2-7; D gene uncertain. Germline V gene lookup returns CDR1 MNHEY and CDR2 SVGAGI. The CDR3 loop spans 14 amino acids. V lost 5 bases and J 1 base, leaving 12 bases between the germline ends. DNA for the CDR3: TGTGCCAGCAGTGTCAGGCAGGCGTCCTACGAGCAGTACTTC. It yields the protein CASSVRQASYEQYF.

The chain employs TRBV4-1 and TRBJ2-7, with 8 positions matching TRBD1. Looked up from germline, CDR1 is MGHRA and CDR2 is YSYEKL. V trimming: 2 bases; J trimming: 3 bases; junction bases outside the gene matches: 9. This CDR3 has 16 amino acids. The CDR3 sequence: CASSQRVRDRYYEQYF. The CDR3 DNA sequence: TGCGCCAGCAGCCAAAGGGTCCGGGACAGGTACTACGAGCAGTACTTC.

The chain combines TRBV4-1 with TRBJ1-4; no firm D call. CDR1 MGHRA and CDR2 YSYEKL come from the germline V gene. The V end lost 1 base, the J end lost 6 bases, and 6 bases lay between the germline ends. The CDR3 loop spans 13 amino acids. The CDR3, as DNA: TGCGCCAGCAGCCAAGCGTATTATGAAAAACTGTTTTTT. Translated, it gives CASSQAYYEKLFF.

The genes are TRBV10-2 and TRBJ2-7, with D maybe TRBD1 (6 bases). The germline V and J ends were trimmed by 6 bases and 1 base, with 16 bases remaining between them. CDR3 length: 15 amino acids. The germline gives CDR1 WSHSY, CDR2 SAAADI. The chain's CDR3 is CASRTQGPQSYEQYF. The DNA of the CDR3 is TGCGCCAGCAGGACACAGGGTCCACAGTCCTACGAGCAGTACTTC.

The chain combines TRBV13 with TRBJ2-7; D call uncertain. Trimming stripped 5 bases from V and 2 bases from J, with 4 bases between. From germline, CDR1 is PRHDT and CDR2 FYEKMQ (reference sequence). The length of the CDR3 is 11 residues. The CDR3 here is CASSRTYEQYF. The CDR3, as DNA: TGTGCCAGCAGCCGGACCTACGAGCAGTACTTC.

This clone has at least ten counts. Within the sample, other DNA sequences also encode this same CDR3. The rearrangement uses TRBV5-1 and TRBJ2-2, with D uncertain. Germline V gives CDR1 SGHRS, CDR2 YFSETQ. V lost 1 base and J 2 bases, leaving 0 bases between the germline ends. The length of the CDR3 is 12 residues. CDR3 region: CASSLNTGELFF. The CDR3 DNA sequence: TGCGCCAGCAGCTTGAACACCGGGGAGCTGTTTTTT.